The 31 T cell receptor beta chains presented below share a single source sample, sequenced in a study of cytomegalovirus exposure and HLA in healthy donors. The PCR employed 60 Vbeta primers together with 13 Jbeta primers. Profiled with immunoSEQ multiplex PCR; TCRdb holds only in-frame clones, not every one. The sample shows roughly 200,000 clones, around 77% of them seen only once. Sequencing used PBMCs. These receptors came from a man aged 25 to 40 in good health and CMV-seronegative.

This clone was found a few times. J is TRBJ1-2 and V is TRBV10-3, with 7 bases fitting TRBD1. In germline, CDR1 is ENHRY, CDR2 SYGVKD. The length of the CDR3 is 15 residues. The V and J ends lost 2 bases and 4 bases, in that order; junction bases with no gene match: 7. The CDR3 loop reads CAISETRGLGYGYTF. The CDR3 nucleotides read TGTGCCATCAGTGAGACGAGGGGGCTCGGCTATGGCTACACCTTC.

The genes are TRBV14 and TRBJ2-7; 7 positions match TRBD1. This CDR3 region has 15 residues. CDR1 and CDR2 from the germline V gene are SGHDN and FVKESK. V lost 5 bases, J lost 2 bases, and 9 bases stayed unmatched. CDR3 DNA sequence: TGTGCCAGCAGCAGACCTGGGACAGTAGCCTACGAGCAGTACTTC. Translating gives CASSRPGTVAYEQYF.

This clone was seen more than once but under ten times. The V and J genes are TRBV7-9 and TRBJ1-2; 12 positions match TRBD1. CDR1 is SEHNR and CDR2 is FQNEAQ in the germline V gene (reference sequence). The junction had 6 bases not matched to a gene; V was cut back by 5 bases and J by 5 bases. This CDR3 is 15 amino acids long. The CDR3 DNA reads TGTGCCAGCAGCCGGGACAGGGGGCAATATTATGGCTACACCTTC. As protein: CASSRDRGQYYGYTF.

The gene calls are TRBV10-1 and TRBJ2-3; the D gene is possibly TRBD1 (7 bases). V was trimmed by 5 bases and J by 4 bases, leaving 16 bases between them. CDR1 is WNHNN, CDR2 SYGVQD, per germline (reference sequence). CDR3 length equals 15 residues. The CDR3 reads CASSRETGSADTQYF. For the CDR3, the DNA is TGCGCCAGCAGTCGGGAGACAGGGTCCGCAGATACGCAGTATTTT.

The chain has TRBV28 and TRBJ2-7, with TRBD2 matching 8 bases. The junction had 7 bases not matched to a gene; V was cut back by 6 bases and J by 3 bases. The CDR3 is 14 residues long. The germline gives CDR1 MDHEN, CDR2 SYDVKM. This CDR3 reads CASSPGLVVYEQYF. The CDR3 DNA is TGTGCCAGCAGCCCGGGACTAGTTGTCTACGAGCAGTACTTC.

This chain uses TRBV7-9 with TRBJ1-1, with 7 bases identical to TRBD1. Germline CDR1 SEHNR, CDR2 FQNEAQ (reference sequence). The CDR3 covers 14 residues. After removal of 5 bases from V and 4 bases from J, the junction contained 7 bases not matched to a gene. The CDR3 protein is CASSPRQGGTEAFF. Here the CDR3 DNA reads TGTGCCAGCAGCCCCCGACAGGGAGGCACTGAAGCTTTCTTT.

J is TRBJ1-2 and V is TRBV6-5; the match to TRBD1 covers 9 bases. V lost 6 bases to trimming and J lost 0 bases; unmatched junction nucleotides: 5. The CDR3 has 15 residues. Germline V gene data show CDR1 as MNHEY and CDR2 as SVGAGI. In nucleotides, the CDR3 is TGTGCCAGCAGCCGACAGGGGGTAGCTAACTATGGCTACACCTTC. Protein: CASSRQGVANYGYTF.

The CDR3 region is CASSTTGTGETQYF. The CDR3 DNA reads as TGTGCCAGCAGTACAACAGGGACGGGAGAGACCCAGTACTTC. This rearrangement joins TRBV28 to TRBJ2-5; TRBD1 might be the D (6 bases). This CDR3 region has 14 residues. Germline values: CDR1 MDHEN, CDR2 SYDVKM. Deletions cut 5 bases from V and 4 bases from J, with 14 bases between. Full variable domain (outside the CDR3, taken from reference TRBV28 and TRBJ2-5): DVKVTQSSRYLVKRTGEKVFLECVQDMDHENMFWYRQDPGLGLRLIYFSYDVKMKEKGDIPEGYSVSREKKERFSLILESASTNQTSMYLCASSTTGTGETQYFGPGTRLLVL.

CDR3 amino acids: CASSPGGRTQYF. The CDR3 coding sequence is TGTGCCAGCAGCCCGGGTGGGAGGACGCAGTATTTT. The V and J genes are TRBV6-1 and TRBJ2-3; perhaps TRBD2 as D (6 bases). Between the trimmed V and J ends, which lost 6 bases and 9 bases, there was a span of 13 bases. Germline CDR1 and CDR2: MNHNS and SASEGT. The CDR3 contains 12 residues.

CDR3 protein: CSAGTDTQYF. DNA for the CDR3: TGCAGCGCAGGCACAGATACGCAGTATTTT. The chain has TRBV29-1 and TRBJ2-3, with D unresolved. V was pared by 7 bases and J by 1 base, with 3 bases between. The V gene's germline CDR1 is SQVTM and CDR2 ANQGSEA. The CDR3 runs to 10 residues.

This chain joins TRBV28 and TRBJ1-1; 7 bases align to TRBD1. CDR1 is MDHEN and CDR2 is SYDVKM in the germline V gene. The J segment lost 11 bases and the V segment lost 8 bases, leaving 11 bases of the junction unmatched. This CDR3 region has 12 residues. The CDR3 reads CASGIRGAGAFF. For the CDR3, the DNA is TGTGCCAGCGGAATCAGGGGGGCAGGGGCTTTCTTT.

The chain carries TRBV4-1 and TRBJ2-2; D is perhaps TRBD2 (6 bases). The V gene lost 4 bases and the J gene lost 5 bases, with 11 bases spanning the gap. The CDR3 runs 14 residues. Germline-derived CDR1 and CDR2 are MGHRA and YSYEKL. CDR3 bases: TGCGCCAGCAGCCCCCTCGGGGGTACCGGGGAGCTGTTTTTT. Protein product: CASSPLGGTGELFF.

The chain joins TRBV2 to TRBJ2-5; 7 nucleotides agree with TRBD1. Losses at the gene ends were 6 bases for V and 5 bases for J; bases not matched to a gene: 6. Germline V gene data show CDR1 as SNHLY and CDR2 as FYNNEI. There are 13 residues in the CDR3. CDR3 nucleotides: TGTGCCAGCAGCAAGGACAGGATGGAGACCCAGTACTTC. Its translation: CASSKDRMETQYF.

The chain carries TRBV5-1 and TRBJ2-7; 7 nucleotides agree with TRBD1. The CDR3 is 14 residues long. Germline values: CDR1 SGHRS, CDR2 YFSETQ. The V and J ends lost 6 bases and 2 bases, in that order; junction bases with no gene match: 8. CDR3 DNA sequence: TGCGCCAGCACCACGATGCAGGGGGCCTACGAGCAGTACTTC. Protein product: CASTTMQGAYEQYF.

The chain links TRBV29-1 to TRBJ2-3; tentatively, D is TRBD2 (5 bases). V shed 2 bases and J shed 0 bases, with 12 bases lying between them. Germline V lookup: CDR1 SQVTM, CDR2 ANQGSEA. This CDR3 contains 15 residues. The CDR3 loop reads CSVENGAASTDTQYF. The DNA of the CDR3 is TGCAGCGTTGAAAACGGAGCGGCTAGCACAGATACGCAGTATTTT.

The chain uses TRBV29-1 and TRBJ2-7; a weak D match, TRBD2 (7 bases). The CDR3 is 12 residues long. V lost 6 bases, J lost 6 bases, and 15 bases lay in between. Germline V gene data show CDR1 as SQVTM and CDR2 as ANQGSEA. CDR3 in amino acids: CSVKGGGSEQYF. The CDR3 bases are TGCAGCGTAAAGGGGGGAGGGTCCGAGCAGTACTTC.

J is TRBJ2-3 and V is TRBV5-1; D is possibly TRBD1 (6 bases). The CDR3 is 16 residues long. CDR1 and CDR2 from the germline V gene are SGHRS and YFSETQ. Deletions cut 2 bases from V and 0 bases from J, with 13 bases between. As DNA, the CDR3 is TGCGCCAGCAGCTTCCGGGACACAACTAGCACAGATACGCAGTATTTT. Its translation: CASSFRDTTSTDTQYF. Variable domain in full (rest from reference TRBV5-1 and TRBJ2-3): KAGVTQTPRYLIKTRGQQVTLSCSPISGHRSVSWYQQTPGQGLQFLFEYFSETQRNKGNFPGRFSGRQFSNSRSEMNVSTLELGDSALYLCASSFRDTTSTDTQYFGPGTRLTVL.

Worth noting for this clone: Sequence at one end of the junction differs from germline and may be a read error. The V call is TRBV7-7, the J call TRBJ1-4, with D perhaps TRBD1 (6 bases). CDR1 is SSHAT and CDR2 is FNYEAQ in the germline V gene (reference sequence). The CDR3 is 15 residues long. The CDR3 reads CASSPTQGLNEKLFF. CDR3 coding DNA: TGTGCTAGCAGCCCTACACAGGGTCTTAATGAAAAACTGTTTTTT.

J is TRBJ2-3 and V is TRBV11-2, with 8 bases matching TRBD2. Germline V gene lookup returns CDR1 SGHAT and CDR2 FQNNGV. The J segment lost 2 bases and the V segment lost 5 bases, leaving 12 bases of the junction unmatched. The CDR3 length is 17 residues. CDR3 sequence: CASSVGKTSVNTDTQYF. The CDR3 bases are TGTGCCAGCAGCGTAGGGAAGACTAGCGTAAACACAGATACGCAGTATTTT.

The V gene is TRBV6-1, the J gene TRBJ1-1, with a possible D match to TRBD1 (5 bases). V dropped 5 bases and J dropped 11 bases, with 12 bases sitting between them. Germline V gene data show CDR1 as MNHNS and CDR2 as SASEGT. The CDR3 totals 11 residues. The CDR3 sequence is CASSKQGWAFF. CDR3 sequence (DNA): TGTGCCAGCAGTAAGCAGGGTTGGGCTTTCTTT.

The chain has TRBV7-9 and TRBJ2-3, with D perhaps TRBD1 (5 bases). Germline CDR1 SEHNR, CDR2 FQNEAQ (reference sequence). The CDR3 loop spans 16 amino acids. V dropped 7 bases and J dropped 2 bases, with 19 bases sitting between them. CDR3 coding DNA: TGTGCCAGCACCCCTATCCTGGGGCAGAACACAGATACGCAGTATTTT. Residues: CASTPILGQNTDTQYF.

The gene calls are TRBV19 and TRBJ2-1; 8 bases match TRBD1. V gave up 2 bases and J gave up 6 bases; unmatched junction bases: 0. CDR1 LNHDA and CDR2 SQIVND come from the germline V gene (reference sequence). CDR3 length: 13 residues. The CDR3 protein is CASSIQGANEQFF. CDR3 DNA sequence: TGTGCCAGTAGTATACAGGGGGCCAATGAGCAGTTCTTC.

This clone was seen only a few times. The rearrangement links TRBV5-5 to TRBJ2-7; weak D call: TRBD2 (6 bases). The CDR3 extends over 15 amino acids. Germline V gene sequence: CDR1 SGHKS, CDR2 YYEKEE (reference sequence). Deletions cut 2 bases from V and 0 bases from J, with 12 bases between. CDR3: CASSLPGGGSYEQYF. CDR3 in DNA: TGTGCCAGCAGCTTACCCGGGGGTGGCTCCTACGAGCAGTACTTC.

The J gene is TRBJ2-7, the V gene TRBV19; the D gene is possibly TRBD1 (6 bases). V dropped 1 base and J dropped 3 bases, with 10 bases sitting between them. Germline V gene sequence: CDR1 LNHDA, CDR2 SQIVND (reference sequence). The CDR3 runs 14 residues. The chain's CDR3 is CASSIAVQGYEQYF. CDR3 in DNA: TGTGCCAGTAGTATAGCGGTACAGGGCTACGAGCAGTACTTC.

The V and J genes are TRBV5-1 and TRBJ1-4; 8 bases map to TRBD1. Trimming removed 4 bases from V and 7 bases from J; junction bases left unmatched: 15. The CDR3 extends over 17 amino acids. Germline-derived CDR1 and CDR2 are SGHRS and YFSETQ. CDR3 DNA: TGCGCCAGCAGCCCCGGTCAGGGGGCATGGTCGGGTGAAAAACTGTTTTTT. Amino acid sequence: CASSPGQGAWSGEKLFF.

The J gene is TRBJ2-1, the V gene TRBV29-1; D unresolved. With 7 bases removed from V and 2 bases from J, the gap between germline ends came to 18 bases. The CDR3 covers 15 residues. Germline V gene data show CDR1 as SQVTM and CDR2 as ANQGSEA. CDR3 DNA sequence: TGCAGCGCCCTCACCGCAAGCGCTGCCTACAATGAGCAGTTCTTC. Amino acid sequence: CSALTASAAYNEQFF.

This sequence joins TRBV6-6 and TRBJ1-3, with D possibly matching TRBD1 (6 bases). V lost 3 bases, J lost 4 bases, and 10 bases lay in between. The CDR3 is made up of 14 amino acids. The germline V gene encodes CDR1 MNHNY and CDR2 SVGAGI (reference sequence). CDR3 nucleotide sequence: TGTGCCAGCAGTTATGGGGGCCAGGGAAACACCATATATTTT. Translated: CASSYGGQGNTIYF.

This clone was observed a single time. The chain joins TRBV19 to TRBJ2-1; TRBD2 aligns across 10 bases. This CDR3 spans 14 amino acids. CDR1 LNHDA and CDR2 SQIVND come from the germline V gene (reference sequence). Trimming removed 6 bases from V and 3 bases from J; junction bases left unmatched: 2. CDR3 DNA: TGTGCCAGTAGAAAGCGGGAGGGCTACAATGAGCAGTTCTTC. Residues: CASRKREGYNEQFF.

The chain is built from TRBV29-1 and TRBJ1-1; D ambiguous. This CDR3 is 13 amino acids long. CDR1 and CDR2 (germline): SQVTM, ANQGSEA. V shed 4 bases and J shed 0 bases, with 9 bases lying between them. The CDR3 here is CSVVAGMNTEAFF. The CDR3 DNA sequence: TGCAGCGTTGTTGCCGGGATGAACACTGAAGCTTTCTTT.

The chain combines TRBV2 with TRBJ1-5, with D unresolved. Per the germline V gene, CDR1 is SNHLY and CDR2 is FYNNEI. The ends were cut back, 3 bases at V and 2 bases at J, with 14 bases in the middle. The CDR3 totals 16 residues. The CDR3 spells CASSESATEGNQPQHF. In nucleotides, the CDR3 is TGTGCCAGCAGTGAGTCGGCGACTGAGGGCAATCAGCCCCAGCATTTT.

The chain joins TRBV10-1 to TRBJ2-5; tentative D call: TRBD2 (6 bases). Looked up from germline, CDR1 is WNHNN and CDR2 is SYGVQD (reference sequence). The length of the CDR3 is 15 residues. V dropped 0 bases and J dropped 5 bases, with 13 bases sitting between them. The CDR3 here is CASSESGGRFETQYF. The CDR3, as DNA: TGCGCCAGCAGTGAGTCTGGAGGGAGGTTCGAGACCCAGTACTTC.